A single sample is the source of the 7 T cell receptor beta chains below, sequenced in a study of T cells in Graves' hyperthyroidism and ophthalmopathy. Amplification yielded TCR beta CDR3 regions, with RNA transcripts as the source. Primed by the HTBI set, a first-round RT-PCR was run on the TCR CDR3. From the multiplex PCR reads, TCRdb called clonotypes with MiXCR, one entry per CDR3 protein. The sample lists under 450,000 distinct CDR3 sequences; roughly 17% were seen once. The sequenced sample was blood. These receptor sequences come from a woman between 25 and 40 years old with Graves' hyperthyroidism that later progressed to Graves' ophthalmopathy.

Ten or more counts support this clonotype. CDR3 in amino acids: CASSLGLTGNTIYF. CDR3 nucleotides: TGTGCCAGCAGCTTAGGCCTGACGGGAAACACCATATATTTT. This chain joins TRBV11-2 and TRBJ1-3; D gene unclear. Germline loops: CDR1 SGHAT, CDR2 FQNNGV. The CDR3 spans 14 residues. V lost 1 base and J lost 4, with 8 bases in between. The whole variable domain, filled in from reference TRBV11-2 and TRBJ1-3, reads EAGVAQSPRYKIIEKRQSVAFWCNPISGHATLYWYQQILGQGPKLLIQFQNNGVVDDSQLPKDRFSAERLKGVDSTLKIQPAKLEDSAVYLCASSLGLTGNTIYFGEGSWLTVV.

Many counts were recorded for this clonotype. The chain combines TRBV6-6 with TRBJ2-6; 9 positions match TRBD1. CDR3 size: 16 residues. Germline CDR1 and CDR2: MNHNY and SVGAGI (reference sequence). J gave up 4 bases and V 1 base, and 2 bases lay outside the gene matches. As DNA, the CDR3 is TGTGCCAGCAGTTACTTGGGACAGGGAGGGGCCAACGTCCTGACTTTC. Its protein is CASSYLGQGGANVLTF.

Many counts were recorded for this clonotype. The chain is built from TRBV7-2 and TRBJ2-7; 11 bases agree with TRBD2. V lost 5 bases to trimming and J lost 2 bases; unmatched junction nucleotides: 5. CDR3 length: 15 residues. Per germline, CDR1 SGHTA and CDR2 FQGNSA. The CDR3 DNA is TGTGCCAGCAGCCAAATAGCGGGGGGGACCTACGAGCAGTACTTC. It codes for CASSQIAGGTYEQYF. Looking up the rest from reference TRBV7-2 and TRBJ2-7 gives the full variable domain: GAGVSQSPSNKVTEKGKDVELRCDPISGHTALYWYRQSLGQGLEFLIYFQGNSAPDKSGLPSDRFSAERTGGSVSTLTIQRTQQEDSAVYLCASSQIAGGTYEQYFGPGTRLTVT.

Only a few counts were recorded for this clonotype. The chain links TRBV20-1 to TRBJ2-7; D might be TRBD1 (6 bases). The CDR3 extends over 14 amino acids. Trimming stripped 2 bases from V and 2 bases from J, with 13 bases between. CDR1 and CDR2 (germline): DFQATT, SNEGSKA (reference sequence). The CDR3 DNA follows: TGCAGTGCTAGAACAGGGTGGGATACCTACGAGCAGTACTTC. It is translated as CSARTGWDTYEQYF.

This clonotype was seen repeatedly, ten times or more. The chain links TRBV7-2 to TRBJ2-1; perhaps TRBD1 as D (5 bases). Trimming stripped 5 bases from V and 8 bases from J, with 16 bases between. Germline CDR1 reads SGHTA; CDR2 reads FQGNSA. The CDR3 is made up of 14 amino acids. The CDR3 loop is CASSPRQGFDEQFF. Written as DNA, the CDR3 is TGTGCCAGCAGCCCGAGGCAGGGCTTCGATGAGCAGTTCTTC.

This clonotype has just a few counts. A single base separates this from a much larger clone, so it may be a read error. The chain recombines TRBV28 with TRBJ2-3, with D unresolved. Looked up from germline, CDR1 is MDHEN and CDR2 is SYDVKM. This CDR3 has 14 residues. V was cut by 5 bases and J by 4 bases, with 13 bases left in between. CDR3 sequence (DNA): TGTGCCAGCAGTAGCCCCAAGAGATCAGATACGCAGTATTTT. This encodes CASSSPKRSDTQYF.

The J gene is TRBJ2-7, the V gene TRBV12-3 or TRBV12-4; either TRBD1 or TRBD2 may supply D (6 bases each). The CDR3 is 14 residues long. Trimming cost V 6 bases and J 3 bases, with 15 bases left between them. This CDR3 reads CASSLGGWFYEQYF. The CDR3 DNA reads TGTGCCAGCAGCCTAGGGGGGTGGTTCTACGAGCAGTACTTC.